This T cell receptor beta chain was sequenced for a study of blood T cell repertoires in COVID-19. Study at large: Samples taken during acute and convalescent COVID-19 were collected in the United States, Italy and Spain.

Method: immunoSEQ multiplex PCR; TCRdb's copy keeps in-frame clones and lacks some. Of roughly 150,000 clones in the sample, 60% to 85% were seen once. The CDR3 contains 12 residues. Trimming stripped 2 bases from V and 1 base from J, with 5 bases between. CDR1 GTSNPN and CDR2 SVGIG come from the germline V gene (reference sequence). What was sequenced was peripheral blood. This clonotype was obtained from a man aged 60 to 75 with acute or convalescent COVID-19. The chain has TRBV30 and TRBJ1-1; D uncertain. CDR3 in DNA: TGTGCCTGGAGTTACTCGAACACTGAAGCTTTCTTT. It yields the protein CAWSYSNTEAFF. The full variable domain, rest sourced from reference TRBV30 and TRBJ1-1, is SQTIHQWPATLVQPVGSPLSLECTVEGTSNPNLYWYRQAAGRGLQLLFYSVGIGQISSEVPQNLSASRPQDRQFILSSKKLLLSDSGFYLCAWSYSNTEAFFGQGTRLTVV.